This TCR beta chain was identified in a study of cytomegalovirus exposure and HLA in healthy donors (dated by TCRdb to the late 2010s). Looking at the study overall: According to an earlier analysis of a few hundred of the donors, 150 million to 200 million T cells yielded 100 million or so unique TCR beta sequences and roughly 280 Gb of sequence data. Because of strong linkage in the cohort, four or five DR-DQ haplotypes were treated as single units for association and clustering. The aim of the study was to test whether cataloging public T cell receptors could identify signatures of past pathogen exposure. High-throughput TCR immunosequencing, statistical association of individual TCRs with disease status, and machine learning were combined to predict cytomegalovirus infection status. In the later analysis, no new phenotypic data were used to find candidate immune exposures; instead, reliance was placed on TCR beta sequences and their occurrence across donors. All discovery cohort repertoires had been generated on a single sequencing platform. Genome-wide SNP genotypes for about 55% of the roughly 670 donors were used in a later genetic analysis, which treated that subset as a discovery cohort. Typing coverage differed by locus: A, B, C, DRB1 and DQB1 were typed in about 629-630 donors, DQA1 in about 550, DPA1 in 600 to 610, and DPB1 in around 490. Alongside the repertoire data, information on donor age, sex, ethnicity and CMV serostatus was compiled. Among the approximately 430 genotyped donors, under 90% belonged to the genetic ancestry cluster associated with self-reported Caucasian donors. Across some 400 genotyped donors of the cohort, an average of approximately 200,000 unique TCR beta nucleotide sequences per donor were sequenced, and roughly 18% of those sequences were non-productive. A later analysis re-examined previously published TCR beta repertoires from roughly 650 donors and added high-resolution HLA genotyping to investigate patterns of TCR occurrence. Approximately 330 gigabases of sequencing data and about 92 million unique TCR sequences made up an early release that covered over 550 HLA-typed donors. The study used immunosequencing to profile the T cell repertoires of approximately 630 subjects and linked those repertoires to cytomegalovirus serostatus. Along with the approximately 600-subject first cohort, a separate validation cohort of roughly 110 different subjects was used. An earlier analysis of around 580 of the donors used high-throughput TCR beta sequencing to judge whether each TCR beta V gene segment behaved as functional or pseudogenic. Class I and class II HLA loci were covered by the typing at four-digit resolution. Results the study describes overall, beyond this receptor: In an earlier analysis of some 540 of the donors, most TCR beta V segments appeared in productive rearrangements about 87% or about 30% of the time, broadly matching IMGT annotations. The study listed approximately 150 TCR beta chains as associated with cytomegalovirus. The authors suggested that the approach could potentially be generalized to other disease states and immunological phenotypes. When HLA alleles, especially DR and DQ, strongly co-occurred, attributing TCR associations to individual alleles was difficult. Most TCR sequences were observed very rarely across donors, whereas some public TCRs were present in many individuals. Only TCR beta chains were sequenced in this cohort, and the absence of alpha or paired-chain data limited detectable features. In a later analysis, HLA-associated TCR beta chains were found to be more clonally expanded and to have lower generation probabilities than equally common non-associated chains. According to a later analysis, most CMV-associated TCR beta chains appeared to be HLA-restricted, and the HLA associations seemed to be driven largely by CMV exposure. In a later genetic analysis, a missense DCLRE1C variant was associated with V-gene and J-gene trimming of TCR beta chains, and the association was replicated in an independent cohort. A later analysis associated some 17,000 TCR beta sequences with specific HLA alleles at a false discovery rate of 0.05. Because HLA typing was unavailable for some donors at each locus, only the typed subset was used in association tests. CMV serostatus was the only immune exposure information available for the cohort. The classifier was reported to diagnose cytomegalovirus status with high specificity and sensitivity in both the original cohort and the validation cohort. A further reported finding was that TCR beta sequences accurately predicted the HLA-A and HLA-B alleles for most subjects in the first cohort. Linkage disequilibrium might explain the correlated functional status among segregating V segments, but an unknown experimental factor could not be ruled out. Several of the top co-occurrence clusters appeared to be linked to parvovirus B19, influenza, CMV and Epstein-Barr virus, according to a later analysis. A later analysis found that TCR association rates varied across HLA loci, with DRB1 alleles showing the most associated TCRs and HLA-C alleles the fewest. A few of the identified cytomegalovirus-associated TCR beta chains were confirmed in vitro to be specific for cytomegalovirus antigens. Because counts were too low, seventeen rarely observed V segments, including chromosome 9 orphons, were excluded from the earlier analysis of some 590 of the donors. Some IMGT-functional V segments, including TRBV6-2 and TRBV6-3, could not be distinguished by the 87-base-pair reads and were therefore excluded. The presence/absence analyses assumed that sequencing depth was roughly uniform across donors, and that assumption may not be true. A later genetic analysis reported fewer N-insertions in productive TCRs among donors in an Asian-associated ancestry cluster than the roughly 700-donor mean. A cluster of highly shared sequence variants was judged likely to be a technical artifact of the sequencing pipeline.

CDR3 length: 12 amino acids, cysteine to phenylalanine. Here the CDR3 DNA is all that survives: 36 bases in frame from base 1. The germline V gene (reference sequence) sets CDR1 to LNHDA and CDR2 to SQIVND. A distance of 17 bases separates the germline ends of V and J, which lose 11 bases and 10 bases respectively. Library preparation used the immunoSEQ multiplex PCR assay. A mixture of 60 forward primers for TCR Vbeta segments and 13 reverse primers for TCR Jbeta segments was used in the multiplex PCR. Amplification of the CDR3 region of rearranged TCR beta genes was performed with a multiplex PCR assay on genomic DNA. The Illumina HiSeq System was used to sequence the amplified TCR beta libraries as 87-base-pair reads. From the authors' description of their analysis: In a later analysis, tens of millions of unique TCR beta chains were counted across the roughly 610 repertoires, and about 9.9 million of these chains were shared by at least two donors. Raw reads were error-corrected and collapsed into unique sequences with a nearest-neighbor algorithm that merged closely related sequences to remove PCR and sequencing errors. V, D and J gene segments were assigned by aligning CDR3 sequences to IMGT reference sequences. Each retained sequence needed at least a six-nucleotide match to both a V gene segment and a J gene segment. Rearrangements were classified as productive when the CDR3 lacked stop codons and remained in frame with V and J, and all other rearrangements were classified as non-productive. CDR3 was defined according to IMGT convention as the region running from the second conserved V-encoded cysteine to the conserved J-encoded phenylalanine. In an earlier analysis of more than 550 of the donors, sequences lacking an unambiguous match to a single V gene segment were excluded. In an earlier analysis of 587 of the donors, a V segment was called functional when productive rearrangements were above 56.7%, and segregating when the standard deviation between donors exceeded 5%. A statistical classification framework was developed to diagnose cytomegalovirus status using the catalog of TCR beta chain sequences. V and J gene assignment, in a later analysis, came from comparing TCR nucleotide sequences with IMGT/GENE-DB human TR gene sequences. In a later analysis, CDR3 sequences and most-parsimonious VDJ recombination scenarios were assigned using the TCRdist pipeline. In a later analysis, each TCR beta chain was defined by its CDR3 amino acid sequence together with its V-gene family, and reads without a unique V-gene family were excluded. In a later analysis, a few hundred highly shared, low-generation-probability nucleotide sequences were removed to address suspected cross-contamination and a sequencing artifact. In a later analysis, a clonal expansion index for each public chain was calculated from normalized within-repertoire ranks of inferred template counts. In a later analysis, generation probabilities were computed using a VDJ recombination model fitted to out-of-frame rearrangements, and the results were checked against IGoR. Hypergeometric tests were used in a later analysis to score TCR-TCR, TCR-HLA and TCR-CMV co-occurrence, with a repertoire-size bias correction applied to the TCR pairs. To estimate false discovery rates, a later analysis permuted the HLA or CMV assignments 20 times. A later analysis grouped co-occurring TCRs with DBSCAN, adding TCRdist sequence similarity when clustering within HLA-allele-positive subsets. Repertoires with fewer than 30,000 or more than 120,000 public chains, plus five repertoires with anomalous nucleotide sharing, were excluded from co-occurrence clustering. TCRdb provides this immuneACCESS table in a form limited to in-frame rearrangements. Some clones are lacking; in checked studies, under half of them reflect an unresolved V gene, and why the rest are absent is not known. Clonal size and the V and J genes are those of that table, whereas D and trimming came from the DNA. For this sample there are 160,000 or so clones; about 88% appear just once. The ten largest make up almost 2% of the sample.

Note on this clone: Its antigen is not yet known. No base qualities exist here, and no much larger clone lies one base off it.

In total, roughly 670 healthy bone marrow donors made up the cohort. At the time of sampling, every cohort member was nominally healthy, though immune exposures that went unrecorded were likely present. The donor tested CMV seronegative, placing the donor among the 350 to 400 seronegative members of the cohort. Each donor provided a peripheral blood sample, and peripheral blood mononuclear cells were used for TCR beta sequencing. The Qiagen DNeasy Blood Extraction Kit was used to extract genomic DNA from the blood cell samples. The receptor's source is a young woman in good health and CMV-seronegative. Source material: PBMCs. The sequence is built from TRBV19 and TRBJ1-4; TRBD1 might be the D gene, on 5 matching bases. The CDR3 loop reads CAASLIGGKLFF. The nucleotide sequence is TGTGCCGCGTCGTTAATCGGGGGAAAACTGTTTTTT.